The text below deals with one T cell receptor beta chain. The entry originates in a study of technical replicates of blood from a few donors. Sequencing was performed with immunoSEQ multiplex PCR; in TCRdb, only in-frame clones are kept and a portion is missing. The sample lists 60,000 to 65,000 clones; about 90% were seen once. This CDR3 is 13 amino acids long. Germline V gives CDR1 SGHAT, CDR2 FQNNGV. V shed 4 bases and J shed 6 bases, with 12 bases lying between them. The chain carries TRBV11-2 and TRBJ1-1; D gene ambiguous. The source of this sequence is a human donor in good health. Some clones in this sample may be carry-over from other donors' samples. Sample: PBMCs. The CDR3 sequence is CASSSSTRAEAFF. CDR3 sequence (DNA): TGTGCCAGCAGCTCCTCAACCCGGGCTGAAGCTTTCTTT.